This TCR beta chain emerged from a study of blood T cell repertoires in COVID-19. Overall study: Samples of COVID-19 (acute and convalescent) were obtained from the United States, Italy and Spain.

Clones were sequenced by immunoSEQ multiplex PCR, and TCRdb holds only the in-frame ones, with some missing. The sample includes about 80,000 clones, around 82% of them seen just once. Recruited during active infection, patients (from Seattle) were subsequently followed longitudinally. This CDR3 has 14 residues. Germline loops: CDR1 MNHEY, CDR2 SVGAGI. The ends were cut back, 6 bases at V and 5 bases at J, with 17 bases in the middle. The sequence came from a man in his sixties with COVID-19, enrolled during active disease. The J gene is TRBJ2-7, the V gene TRBV6-5; weak D call: TRBD1 (6 bases). Sequenced material: peripheral blood. The CDR3 DNA is TGTGCCAGCAGCCATGACAGGCCCTCTCACGAGCAGTACTTC. Protein: CASSHDRPSHEQYF.